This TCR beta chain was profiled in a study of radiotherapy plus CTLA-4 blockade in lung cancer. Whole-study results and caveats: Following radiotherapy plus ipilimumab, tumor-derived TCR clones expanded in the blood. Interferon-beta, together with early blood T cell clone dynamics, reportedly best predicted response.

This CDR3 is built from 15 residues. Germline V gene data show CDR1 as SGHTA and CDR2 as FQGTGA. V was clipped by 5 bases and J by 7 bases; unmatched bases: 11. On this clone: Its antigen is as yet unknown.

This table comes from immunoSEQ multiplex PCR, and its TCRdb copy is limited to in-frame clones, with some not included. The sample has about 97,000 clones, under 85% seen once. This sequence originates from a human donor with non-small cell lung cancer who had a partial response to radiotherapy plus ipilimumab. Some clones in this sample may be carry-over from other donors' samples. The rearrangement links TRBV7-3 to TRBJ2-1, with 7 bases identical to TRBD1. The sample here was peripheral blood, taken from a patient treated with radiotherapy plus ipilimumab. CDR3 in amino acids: CASSTNRGLGNEQFF. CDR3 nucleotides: TGTGCCAGCAGCACAAACAGGGGATTGGGTAATGAGCAGTTCTTC.